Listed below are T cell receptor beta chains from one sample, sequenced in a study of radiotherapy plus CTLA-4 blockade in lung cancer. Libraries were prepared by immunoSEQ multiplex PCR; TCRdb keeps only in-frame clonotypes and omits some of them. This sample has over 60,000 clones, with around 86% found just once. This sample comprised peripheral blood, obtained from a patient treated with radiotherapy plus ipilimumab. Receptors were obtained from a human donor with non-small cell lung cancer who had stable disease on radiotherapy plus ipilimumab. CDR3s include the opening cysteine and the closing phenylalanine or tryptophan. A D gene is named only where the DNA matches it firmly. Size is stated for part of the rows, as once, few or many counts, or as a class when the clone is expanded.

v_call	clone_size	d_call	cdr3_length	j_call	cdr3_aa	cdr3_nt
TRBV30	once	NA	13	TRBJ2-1	CAWSALSHQEQFF	TGTGCCTGGAGTGCCCTAAGTCACCAGGAGCAGTTCTTC
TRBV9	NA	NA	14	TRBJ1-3	CASSVAFSGNTIYF	TGTGCCAGCAGCGTAGCCTTCTCTGGAAACACCATATATTTT
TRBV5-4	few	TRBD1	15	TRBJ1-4	CASSPRQGAGEKLFF	TGTGCCAGCAGCCCCAGACAGGGGGCCGGTGAAAAACTGTTTTTT
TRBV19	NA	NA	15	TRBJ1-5	CASSVGAKNNQPQHF	TGTGCCAGTAGTGTGGGGGCTAAAAACAATCAGCCCCAGCATTTT
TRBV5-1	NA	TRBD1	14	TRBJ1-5	CASSPRQGAQPQHF	TGCGCCAGCAGCCCCCGACAGGGTGCTCAGCCCCAGCATTTT
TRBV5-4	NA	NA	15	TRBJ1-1	CASSFGGNKNTEAFF	TGTGCCAGCAGCTTTGGGGGAAACAAGAACACTGAAGCTTTCTTT
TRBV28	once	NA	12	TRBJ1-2	CASSYNRVGYTF	TGTGCCAGCAGCTATAACAGGGTGGGCTACACCTTC
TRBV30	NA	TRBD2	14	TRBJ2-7	CAWSLVAGEYEQYF	TGTGCCTGGTCTTTGGTAGCGGGAGAGTACGAGCAGTACTTC
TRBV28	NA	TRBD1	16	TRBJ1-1	CASSDRDRVKNTEAFF	TGTGCCAGCAGCGACCGGGACAGGGTCAAGAACACTGAAGCTTTCTTT
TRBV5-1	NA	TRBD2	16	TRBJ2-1	CAGSVLGGGSYNEQFF	TGCGCCGGCAGCGTACTAGGCGGGGGTTCTTACAATGAGCAGTTCTTC
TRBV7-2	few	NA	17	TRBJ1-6	CASSLGGPSSYNSPLHF	TGTGCCAGCAGCCTAGGGGGGCCTAGCTCCTATAATTCACCCCTCCACTTT
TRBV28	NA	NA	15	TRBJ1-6	CASSLTRGFDSPLHF	TGTGCCAGCAGTTTAACTCGGGGGTTCGATTCACCCCTCCACTTT
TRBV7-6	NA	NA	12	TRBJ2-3	CASSGGTDTQYF	TGTGCCAGCTCGGGAGGCACAGATACGCAGTATTTT
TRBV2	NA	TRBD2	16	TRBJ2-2	CASSPRLAGVSGELFF	TGTGCCAGCAGTCCACGACTAGCGGGAGTCTCCGGGGAGCTGTTTTTT
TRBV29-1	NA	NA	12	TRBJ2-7	CSVRRGNYEQYF	TGCAGCGTTCGCCGGGGTAACTACGAGCAGTACTTC
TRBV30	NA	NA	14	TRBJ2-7	CAWSVSGGSYEQYF	TGTGCCTGGAGTGTATCTGGGGGGAGCTACGAGCAGTACTTC
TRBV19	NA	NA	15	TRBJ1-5	CASSIGLTENQPQHF	TGTGCCAGTAGTATAGGACTAACAGAAAATCAGCCCCAGCATTTT
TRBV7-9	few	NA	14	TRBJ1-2	CASSFEQRTYGYTF	TGTGCCAGCAGCTTCGAGCAAAGAACCTATGGCTACACCTTC
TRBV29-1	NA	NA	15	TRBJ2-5	CSVEDPRSARETQYF	TGCAGCGTTGAAGATCCCCGATCAGCGAGGGAGACCCAGTACTTC
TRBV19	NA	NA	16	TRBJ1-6	CASSMKGQFYNSPLHF	TGTGCCAGTAGTATGAAGGGGCAATTCTATAATTCACCCCTCCACTTT
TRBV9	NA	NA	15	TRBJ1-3	CASSVAAPSGNTIYF	TGTGCCAGCAGCGTAGCTGCCCCCTCCGGAAACACCATATATTTT
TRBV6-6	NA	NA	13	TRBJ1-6	CASSYVQGSPLHF	TGTGCCAGCAGTTACGTCCAGGGTTCACCCCTCCACTTT
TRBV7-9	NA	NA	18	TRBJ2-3	CASSSRSGIDKRTDTQYF	TGTGCCAGCAGCTCCCGAAGCGGCATAGATAAGAGGACAGATACGCAGTATTTT
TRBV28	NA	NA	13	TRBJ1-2	CASSQGTASGYTF	TGTGCCAGCAGCCAGGGGACCGCCTCCGGCTACACCTTC
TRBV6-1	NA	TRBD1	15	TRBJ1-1	CASSRDRGESTEAFF	TGTGCCAGCAGCCGGGACAGAGGGGAGAGCACTGAAGCTTTCTTT
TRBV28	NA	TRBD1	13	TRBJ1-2	CASRGQGAHGYTF	TGTGCCAGTAGGGGACAGGGGGCGCACGGCTACACCTTC
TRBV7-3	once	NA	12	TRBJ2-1	CASSFSGNEQFF	TGTGCCAGCAGCTTTTCGGGCAATGAGCAGTTCTTC